Described below is a single T cell receptor beta chain sequence and its context. Its antigen has not been determined. Base qualities are missing; no much larger clone stands one base away. This sample is drawn from a study of T cells in Graves' hyperthyroidism and ophthalmopathy (dated by TCRdb to about 2019). Context from the whole study: Peripheral blood samples were taken at initial diagnosis, before any treatment was given. To identify distinguishing TCR V-J signatures, a discovery cohort of 100 or so patients was used, comprising 43 with Graves' ophthalmopathy and around 57 with stable Graves' hyperthyroidism. Prospective prediction of ophthalmopathy was tested in an independent validation cohort consisting of about 20 hyperthyroidism patients and 15 to 17 patients who later progressed to ophthalmopathy. The roughly 94 discovery patients were randomly split 7:3 into training and test sets. In several Graves' hyperthyroidism patients, the study also compared T-cell repertoires from thyroid tissue with T-cell repertoires from blood. Once sampling was done, hyperthyroidism patients were given methimazole at a starting dose of 30 mg daily, whereas ophthalmopathy patients were given high-dose intravenous methylprednisolone. TCR Vbeta CDR3 sequencing of 120 to 150 peripheral blood samples (more than 40 ophthalmopathy, approximately 80 hyperthyroidism and approximately 17 progressor patients) is reported in the paper. The study at large found these results: In validation, the model predicted progression to ophthalmopathy a median of about 6.8 months before onset, with 65% to 71% sensitivity and roughly 77% specificity. Ophthalmopathy was separated from stable hyperthyroidism by a 13 V-J signature model, with around 88% sensitivity and about 81% specificity obtained in cross-validation and 80%/75% obtained in testing. No statistical method was used to set the sample size in advance, and investigators knew the group allocation. Most expanded thyroid clonotypes (frequency above 0.001) were also detected in blood, suggesting blood repertoires may reflect thyroid immune responses.

V is pruned by 1 base and J by 8 bases, leaving 8 bases of the junction without a gene match. The CDR3 runs 17 residues from the cysteine to the phenylalanine. The only DNA kept is the CDR3, 51 bases in frame from the first base. CDR1 and CDR2 were assigned from the germline V gene as SGHAT and FQNNGV. Stable Graves' hyperthyroidism was defined as the absence of progression to ophthalmopathy over 18 months of follow-up. Hyperthyroidism patients were newly diagnosed, had a disease duration of under 2 months, and were aged 18 to 65 years. The study excluded patients with uncontrolled infections, other autoimmune diseases, pregnancy or lactation. Diagnoses relied on clinical symptoms, serum thyroxine and TRAb, thyroid ultrasound and orbital computed tomography. Ficoll-Paque density gradient centrifugation was used to isolate PBMCs from approximately 10 ml of fresh peripheral blood. Trizol reagent was used to extract total RNA, and RNA quality was then checked on an Agilent 2100 Bioanalyzer.

TCR beta CDR3 regions were amplified from RNA transcripts. The TCR CDR3 was subjected to a first round of RT-PCR using the HTBI primer set and the Qiagen OneStep RT-PCR kit. Libraries were constructed in a second round of multiplex PCR, after which size selection and purification were carried out. Libraries were sequenced paired-end with 100 bp reads on an Illumina HiSeq2000. Per the original workflow: SOAPnuke was used to process the raw data, throwing out any read that contained adapters or uncalled bases, had a mean Phred below 15, or lacked an exact constant-primer or identifier match. COPE v1.2.5 was used to merge the high-quality paired reads, and each unique nucleotide sequence was defined as a clonotype. MiTCR v1.1 was used to align clonotypes to the IMGT TRBV, TRBD and TRBJ reference segments. The analysis was restricted to V-J combinations with a frequency above 0.0001, which together covered around 99% of the repertoires. The TCS score was defined as F50 (clonal expansion) divided by E x V (chaos), with BLOSUM62-based TCRdist calculated between CDR3 peptides within each V-J. Welch's t-statistics and random forest reduced roughly 540 V-J features to around 14, which were used in a naive Bayes classifier (R e1071). The public reads were run again by TCRdb, first through fastp at Q25 and then through MiXCR, and only productive beta chains were kept. Rows are unified per CDR3 protein, each entry keeping the most common DNA and genes. These V and J calls are TCRdb output, not the study's own analysis. This sample is represented by hundreds of thousands of distinct CDR3 sequences; less than 15% of them were singletons. Clones ranked in the top ten supply 9.2% of the sample.

Sequencing was carried out using blood. The sequence was collected from a woman in her late teens or twenties with Graves' hyperthyroidism. The V and J segments used are TRBV11-2 and TRBJ2-1; TRBD2 aligns with 13 central bases. In nucleotide form, the sequence is TGTGCCAGCAGCTTAGCCCTTGGACTAGCGGGGGAAGATGAGCAGTTCTTC. It is translated as CASSLALGLAGEDEQFF.